The 29 T cell receptor beta chains in this list originate from one sample, sequenced in a study of OX40 agonist ivuxolimab in advanced cancers. This table comes from immunoSEQ multiplex PCR, and its TCRdb copy is limited to in-frame clones, with some not included. This sample has tens of thousands of clones, with about 81% found just once. Sequenced material: CD4+ or CD8+ T cells sorted from blood, taken in a trial of the OX40 agonist ivuxolimab. These receptors were collected from an adult with an advanced solid tumor such as melanoma, head and neck, liver or kidney cancer.

The CDR3 here is CASSLGAAMNTGELFF. In nucleotides, the CDR3 is TGTGCCAGCAGTTTAGGGGCAGCAATGAACACCGGGGAGCTGTTTTTT. V usage is TRBV27 and J usage is TRBJ2-2, with D perhaps TRBD1 (5 bases). The length of the CDR3 is 16 residues. Germline assignment: CDR1 MNHEY and CDR2 SMNVEV (reference sequence). V lost 2 bases to trimming and J lost 1 base, with 11 bases between them.

The rearrangement links TRBV7-9 to TRBJ2-5; D is unresolved. Trimming left V 5 bases short and J 10 bases short, with 14 bases between. This CDR3 has 12 amino acids. Per germline, CDR1 SEHNR and CDR2 FQNEAQ (reference sequence). Here the CDR3 reads CASSAPPGFQYF. The CDR3, as DNA: TGTGCCAGCAGCGCTCCTCCCGGGTTCCAGTACTTC.

V usage is TRBV19 and J usage is TRBJ1-2, with D possibly matching TRBD1 (6 bases). Germline CDR1 is LNHDA and CDR2 is SQIVND (reference sequence). Trimming pared 6 bases from V and 7 bases from J, leaving 15 bases between. This CDR3 is 13 amino acids long. The CDR3 nucleotides are TGTGCCAGTAGGAAACAGGGTGGTTCTGGCTACACCTTC. Protein: CASRKQGGSGYTF.

In its sample, this clone was seen once. V gene TRBV27 combines with J gene TRBJ1-2, with D perhaps matching TRBD1 (5 bases). This CDR3 region has 14 residues. Looked up from germline, CDR1 is MNHEY and CDR2 is SMNVEV (reference sequence). The V end lost 6 bases, the J end lost 7 bases, and 18 bases lay between the germline ends. CDR3 sequence (DNA): TGTGCCAGCAGGGAGGACCGGGGGATAGGTGGCTACACCTTC. Its protein product is CASREDRGIGGYTF.

This clone was counted a few times. The chain recombines TRBV5-1 with TRBJ1-2; 9 nucleotides match TRBD1. This CDR3 has 14 amino acids. Looked up from germline, CDR1 is SGHRS and CDR2 is YFSETQ. V lost 3 bases, J lost 4 bases, and 4 bases stayed unmatched. The CDR3 protein is CASSSGQGTYGYTF. The CDR3 coding sequence is TGCGCCAGCAGCTCCGGACAGGGGACCTATGGCTACACCTTC.

This rearrangement joins TRBV4-2 to TRBJ2-5; D gene uncertain. Germline V gene sequence: CDR1 LGHNA, CDR2 YNFKEQ. V gave up 0 bases and J gave up 1 base, with 9 bases separating them. The CDR3 length is 15 residues. CDR3 sequence reads: CASSQDPLPQETQYF. The CDR3 coding sequence is TGTGCCAGCAGCCAAGATCCGCTCCCCCAAGAGACCCAGTACTTC.

V usage is TRBV25-1 and J usage is TRBJ2-1; no reliable D call. The V end was cut by 6 bases, the J end by 3 bases, with 0 bases between. Germline CDR1 is MGHDK and CDR2 is SYGVNS. The CDR3 has 10 amino acids. This CDR3 reads CASSYNEQFF. The CDR3 DNA is TGTGCCAGCAGCTACAATGAGCAGTTCTTC.

A single count supports this clone. The chain is built from TRBV6-5 and TRBJ1-2; D perhaps matches TRBD1 (6 bases). In germline, CDR1 is MNHEY, CDR2 SVGAGI. This CDR3 has 14 residues. Deletions cut 6 bases from V and 6 bases from J, with 17 bases between. The DNA for the CDR3 is TGTGCCAGCAGCCTCGACATTGGGGGCCATGGCTACACCTTC. Its protein product is CASSLDIGGHGYTF.

The chain is built from TRBV6-6 and TRBJ1-2; 7 bases are shared with TRBD1. Germline CDR1 is MNHNY and CDR2 is SVGAGI (reference sequence). V was pared by 6 bases and J by 5 bases, with 6 bases of the junction left unmatched. The CDR3 consists of 13 residues. DNA of the CDR3: TGTGCCAGCAGCGACAGGGAACGTTATGGCTACACCTTC. Translating it yields CASSDRERYGYTF.

A few counts support this clone. V gene TRBV11-3 combines with J gene TRBJ2-1; 9 nucleotides align to TRBD2. Germline CDR1 SGHNT, CDR2 YENEEA. The CDR3 contains 14 residues. Germline trimming cut 5 bases from V and 6 bases from J; bases unmatched to any gene: 5. CDR3 DNA sequence: TGTGCCAGCAGCCTTAGCGGGGGTCCCAATGAGCAGTTCTTC. It encodes CASSLSGGPNEQFF.

CDR3 nucleotide sequence: TGTGCCAGCAGCCCACTGGACGGTCTCTACACCTTC. It encodes CASSPLDGLYTF. J is TRBJ1-2 and V is TRBV7-9, with D unclear. The CDR3 covers 12 residues. V was pared by 5 bases and J by 10 bases, with 14 bases between. The germline CDR1 and CDR2 sequences are SEHNR and FQNEAQ (reference sequence).

The J gene is TRBJ1-1, the V gene TRBV2; the match to TRBD1 covers 8 bases. The CDR3 extends over 16 amino acids. Germline V gene sequence: CDR1 SNHLY, CDR2 FYNNEI. Unmatched junction bases numbered 12, after V lost 5 bases and J lost 4 bases. CDR3 bases: TGTGCCAGCAGTTTTGCTAGGACAGGGAAGGGCACTGAAGCTTTCTTT. It specifies CASSFARTGKGTEAFF.

CDR3 sequence (DNA): TGTGCCAGCAGCCCTTACGGGCCAGGTGAAGCTTTCTTT. Its protein product is CASSPYGPGEAFF. This chain uses TRBV11-2 with TRBJ1-1, with unresolved D. CDR3 length equals 13 residues. CDR1 SGHAT and CDR2 FQNNGV come from the germline V gene. With 5 bases removed from V and 7 bases from J, the gap between germline ends came to 14 bases.

Concerning this clone: The junction departs from the called germline gene at one end, perhaps through a read error. The chain employs TRBV9 and TRBJ2-2; D is perhaps TRBD2 (5 bases). The CDR3 covers 14 residues. Germline assignment: CDR1 SGDLS and CDR2 YYNGEE. The chain's CDR3 is CTSSLGTSTGELFF. CDR3 DNA sequence: TGTACCAGCAGCCTAGGAACTAGCACCGGGGAGCTGTTTTTT.

The rearrangement joins TRBV7-2 to TRBJ1-1, with D possibly being TRBD1 (6 bases). Germline lookup yields CDR1 SGHTA and CDR2 FQGNSA. V was shortened by 5 bases and J by 3 bases, with 22 bases between the two germline ends. The CDR3 loop spans 17 amino acids. The CDR3 is CASSHISGAGRDTEAFF. In DNA form, the CDR3 reads TGTGCCAGCAGCCATATCTCGGGGGCCGGGCGCGACACTGAAGCTTTCTTT. Together with reference TRBV7-2 and TRBJ1-1, the CDR3 gives the full variable domain: GAGVSQSPSNKVTEKGKDVELRCDPISGHTALYWYRQSLGQGLEFLIYFQGNSAPDKSGLPSDRFSAERTGGSVSTLTIQRTQQEDSAVYLCASSHISGAGRDTEAFFGQGTRLTVV.

The rearrangement uses TRBV6-5 and TRBJ2-5, with D possibly matching TRBD1 (6 bases). Trimming removed 5 bases from V and 9 bases from J, with 13 bases in between. Germline loops: CDR1 MNHEY, CDR2 SVGAGI. This CDR3 has 12 residues. In DNA, the CDR3 is TGTGCCAGCAGTGAACAACGGACAGCCCAGTACTTC. Its protein is CASSEQRTAQYF.

This chain links TRBV6-6 with TRBJ1-4; D not resolved. Per the germline V gene, CDR1 is MNHNY and CDR2 is SVGAGI (reference sequence). The CDR3 is 15 residues long. V was shortened by 0 bases and J by 0 bases, with 5 bases between the two germline ends. CDR3 protein: CASSYSTATNEKLFF. CDR3 sequence (DNA): TGTGCCAGCAGTTACTCCACAGCAACTAATGAAAAACTGTTTTTT.

V gene TRBV29-1 combines with J gene TRBJ1-2; 7 bases match TRBD1. Germline-derived CDR1 and CDR2 are SQVTM and ANQGSEA. V shed 7 bases and J 0 bases; nucleotides not matched to a gene: 14. The CDR3 runs 16 residues. CDR3 coding DNA: TGCAGCGCCACGACAGGGCGACCTACCTCTAACTATGGCTACACCTTC. Translating it yields CSATTGRPTSNYGYTF.

This clone was detected a few times. CDR3 DNA: TGTGCCAGCAGCTCCCCCACAGCGGGAGATACGCAGTATTTT. Its protein product is CASSSPTAGDTQYF. V gene TRBV5-4 combines with J gene TRBJ2-3; D might be TRBD2 (6 bases). The V end lost 3 bases, the J end lost 5 bases, and 13 bases lay between the germline ends. Looked up from germline, CDR1 is SGHNT and CDR2 is YYREEE (reference sequence). The CDR3 is 14 residues long.

The chain combines TRBV11-2 with TRBJ1-3; D is perhaps TRBD1 (6 bases). Germline V gene lookup returns CDR1 SGHAT and CDR2 FQNNGV. This CDR3 has 17 amino acids. Trimming took off 4 bases at V and 0 bases at J, with 16 bases between the two ends. CDR3 protein: CASSSPRGGASGNTIYF. CDR3 in DNA: TGTGCCAGCAGCTCACCCCGGGGGGGGGCCTCTGGAAACACCATATATTTT.

V and J are TRBV9 and TRBJ2-1; no clear D gene. Germline V gene lookup returns CDR1 SGDLS and CDR2 YYNGEE. Trimming removed 0 bases from V and 3 bases from J, with 16 bases in between. This CDR3 has 17 residues. The CDR3 sequence: CASSVALRAIGYNEQFF. CDR3 DNA: TGTGCCAGCAGCGTAGCTCTTCGGGCTATCGGCTACAATGAGCAGTTCTTC.

This chain uses TRBV7-9 with TRBJ1-4; D gene unclear. Trimming took off 5 bases at V and 4 bases at J, with 17 bases between the two ends. This CDR3 is 16 amino acids long. Germline loops: CDR1 SEHNR, CDR2 FQNEAQ (reference sequence). CDR3 amino acids: CASSAKDGPYNEKLFF. CDR3 bases: TGTGCCAGCAGCGCAAAGGACGGCCCATATAATGAAAAACTGTTTTTT.

This chain joins TRBV4-2 and TRBJ2-3; the match to TRBD2 covers 13 bases. This CDR3 region has 17 residues. V was pared by 4 bases and J by 1 base, with 5 bases of the junction left unmatched. Germline values: CDR1 LGHNA, CDR2 YNFKEQ. CDR3 nucleotides: TGTGCCAGCAGCCTAGGACTAGCGGGAGTCGGCACAGATACGCAGTATTTT. This gives the protein CASSLGLAGVGTDTQYF.

This clone turned up a few times. This chain links TRBV19 with TRBJ2-5; possibly TRBD1 for D (6 bases). Trimming stripped 5 bases from V and 4 bases from J, with 11 bases between. Germline CDR1 and CDR2: LNHDA and SQIVND (reference sequence). The CDR3 totals 13 residues. The CDR3 DNA follows: TGTGCCAGTAGTTCAACAGGGCGAGAGACCCAGTACTTC. As protein: CASSSTGRETQYF.

The V and J genes are TRBV5-1 and TRBJ2-3; D remains ambiguous. The CDR3 contains 14 residues. In germline, CDR1 is SGHRS, CDR2 YFSETQ. V was shortened by 3 bases and J by 0 bases, with 8 bases between the two germline ends. The chain's CDR3 is CASSSGGSTDTQYF. CDR3 DNA: TGCGCCAGCAGCTCTGGCGGCAGCACAGATACGCAGTATTTT. Supplemented by reference TRBV5-1 and TRBJ2-3, the full variable domain reads KAGVTQTPRYLIKTRGQQVTLSCSPISGHRSVSWYQQTPGQGLQFLFEYFSETQRNKGNFPGRFSGRQFSNSRSEMNVSTLELGDSALYLCASSSGGSTDTQYFGPGTRLTVL.

The genes are TRBV7-2 and TRBJ1-2; 9 nucleotides line up with TRBD1. The CDR3 is made up of 15 amino acids. V was clipped by 0 bases and J by 8 bases; unmatched bases: 7. Germline V CDR1 and CDR2: SGHTA, FQGNSA. CDR3 DNA sequence: TGTGCCAGCAGCTTAGCACCGGGACAGGGACACGGCTACACCTTC. Its protein product is CASSLAPGQGHGYTF.

This clone was recorded only once. V usage is TRBV2 and J usage is TRBJ2-2; the D is unclear. The CDR3 consists of 14 residues. Per the germline V gene, CDR1 is SNHLY and CDR2 is FYNNEI. Deletions cut 4 bases from V and 6 bases from J, with 12 bases between. The CDR3 sequence: CASSVKRWAGELFF. As DNA, the CDR3 is TGTGCCAGCAGTGTGAAGCGTTGGGCCGGGGAGCTGTTTTTT.

The V call is TRBV9, the J call TRBJ2-1, with 8 bases matching TRBD2. The trim removed 0 bases at V and 2 bases at J, leaving 4 bases unmatched. This CDR3 spans 16 amino acids. CDR1 is SGDLS, CDR2 YYNGEE, per germline. In DNA, the CDR3 is TGTGCCAGCAGCGTAGACGGGGGGGCCACCTACAATGAGCAGTTCTTC. Translating gives CASSVDGGATYNEQFF.

By share of the sample, this clone is medium-sized. CDR3 protein: CASSQDGNTEAFF. The CDR3 DNA follows: TGTGCCAGCAGCCAAGACGGGAACACTGAAGCTTTCTTT. V and J are TRBV2 and TRBJ1-1; D gene unclear. Between the trimmed V and J ends, which lost 6 bases and 1 base, there was a span of 9 bases. Germline CDR1 is SNHLY and CDR2 is FYNNEI. This CDR3 has 13 residues.